This T cell receptor beta chain derives from a study of breast tumors, draining lymph nodes, adjacent tissues. Overall study results and limits: The data were judged consistent with most tumor T cells coming from lymph node and expanding in tumor.

TCRdb reprocessed the multiplex PCR reads via MiXCR and lists one record per CDR3 protein. The profile covers roughly 100,000 distinct CDR3 sequences, with approximately 28% appearing a single time and less than 6% taken by the ten largest. This clonotype showed up many times. Its matching antigen is unknown. Axillary draining lymph nodes of breast cancer patients supplied the node samples. The germline CDR1 and CDR2 sequences are MGHRA and YSYEKL. CDR3 length equals 16 residues. V dropped 4 bases and J dropped 5 bases, with 20 bases sitting between them. The rearrangement joins TRBV4-1 to TRBJ2-5, with D maybe TRBD1 (7 bases). The TCR sequence derives from a female donor with breast cancer. Some clones in this sample may be carry-over from other donors' samples. The material sequenced was axillary lymph node tissue. The CDR3 sequence: CASSLGGRQGTETQYF. The CDR3 nucleotides are TGCGCCAGCAGCCTAGGGGGGAGACAGGGAACGGAGACCCAGTACTTC.